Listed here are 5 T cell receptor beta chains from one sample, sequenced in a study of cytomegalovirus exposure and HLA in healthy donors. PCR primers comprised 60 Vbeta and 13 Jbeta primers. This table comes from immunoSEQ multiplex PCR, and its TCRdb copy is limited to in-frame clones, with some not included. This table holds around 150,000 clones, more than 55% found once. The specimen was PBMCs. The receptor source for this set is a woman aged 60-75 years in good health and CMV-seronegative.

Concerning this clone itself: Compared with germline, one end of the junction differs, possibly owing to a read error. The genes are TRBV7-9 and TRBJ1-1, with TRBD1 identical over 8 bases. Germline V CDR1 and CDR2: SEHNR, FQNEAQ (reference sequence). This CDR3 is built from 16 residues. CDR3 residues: CSSSSPTRTGRPEAFF. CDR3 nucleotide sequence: TGTTCCAGCAGCTCGCCTACCCGGACAGGGAGGCCTGAAGCTTTCTTT.

The CDR3: CASSSGSGTGGIGELFF. The CDR3 nucleotides read TGTGCCAGCAGTTCTGGGTCCGGGACAGGGGGCATCGGGGAGCTGTTTTTT. The chain carries TRBV28 and TRBJ2-2; TRBD1 aligns across 12 bases. Looked up from germline, CDR1 is MDHEN and CDR2 is SYDVKM. Unmatched junction bases numbered 10, after V lost 4 bases and J lost 7 bases. The CDR3 extends over 17 amino acids.

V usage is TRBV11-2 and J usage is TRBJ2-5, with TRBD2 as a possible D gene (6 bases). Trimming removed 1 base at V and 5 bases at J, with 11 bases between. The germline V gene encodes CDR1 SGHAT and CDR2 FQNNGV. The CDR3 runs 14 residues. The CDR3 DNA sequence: TGTGCCAGCAGCTTAGTCCCCGCGGGGGAGACCCAGTACTTC. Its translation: CASSLVPAGETQYF.

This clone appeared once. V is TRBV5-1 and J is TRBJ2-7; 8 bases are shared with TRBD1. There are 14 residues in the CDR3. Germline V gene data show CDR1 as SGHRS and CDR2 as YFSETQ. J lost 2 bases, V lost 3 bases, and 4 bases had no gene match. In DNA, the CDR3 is TGCGCCAGCAGCTGGACAGGGCCAACCTACGAGCAGTACTTC. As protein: CASSWTGPTYEQYF.

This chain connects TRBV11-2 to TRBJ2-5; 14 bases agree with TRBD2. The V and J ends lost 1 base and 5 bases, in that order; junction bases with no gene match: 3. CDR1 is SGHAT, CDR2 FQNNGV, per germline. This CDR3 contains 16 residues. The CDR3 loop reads CASSLARLAGGETQYF. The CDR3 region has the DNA TGTGCCAGCAGCTTAGCGCGACTAGCGGGGGGGGAGACCCAGTACTTC. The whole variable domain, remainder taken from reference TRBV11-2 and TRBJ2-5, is EAGVAQSPRYKIIEKRQSVAFWCNPISGHATLYWYQQILGQGPKLLIQFQNNGVVDDSQLPKDRFSAERLKGVDSTLKIQPAKLEDSAVYLCASSLARLAGGETQYFGPGTRLLVL.